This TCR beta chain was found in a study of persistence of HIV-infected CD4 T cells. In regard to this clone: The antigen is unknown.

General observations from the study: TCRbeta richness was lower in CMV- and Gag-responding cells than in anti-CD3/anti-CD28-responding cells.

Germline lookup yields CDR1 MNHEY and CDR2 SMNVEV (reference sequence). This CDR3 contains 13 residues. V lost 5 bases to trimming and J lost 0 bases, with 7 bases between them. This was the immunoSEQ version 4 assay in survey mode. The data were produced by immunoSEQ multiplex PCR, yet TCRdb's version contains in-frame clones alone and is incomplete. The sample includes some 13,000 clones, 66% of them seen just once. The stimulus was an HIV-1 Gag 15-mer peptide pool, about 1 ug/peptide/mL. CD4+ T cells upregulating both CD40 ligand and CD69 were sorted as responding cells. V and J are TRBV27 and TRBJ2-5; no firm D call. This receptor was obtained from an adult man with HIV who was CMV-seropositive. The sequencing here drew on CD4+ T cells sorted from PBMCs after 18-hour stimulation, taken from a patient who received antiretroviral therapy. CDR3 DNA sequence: TGTGCCAGCAGTGTGGGGTACCAAGAGACCCAGTACTTC. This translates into CASSVGYQETQYF.